The 15 T cell receptor beta chains below all came from one sample that was sequenced in a study of CD8 T cells in Susac syndrome. It was with random hexamers that about 0.45 to 1 ug RNA was reverse transcribed. MiXCR, applied by TCRdb to the immunoSEQ multiplex PCR reads, yields one record per CDR3 protein. The table has around 150,000 distinct CDR3 sequences, approximately 94% seen once. Sequenced input: CD4+ T cells from PBMCs. The receptor source for this set is a human donor with multiple sclerosis.

The chain carries TRBV30 and TRBJ2-7; no definite D call. V was trimmed by 2 bases and J by 3 bases, leaving 11 bases between them. The CDR3 has 13 amino acids. Germline loops: CDR1 GTSNPN, CDR2 SVGIG (reference sequence). CDR3 in amino acids: CAWSKASNYEQYF. In DNA, the CDR3 is TGTGCCTGGAGTAAGGCAAGCAACTACGAGCAGTACTTC.

The chain uses TRBV15 and TRBJ1-2, with TRBD1 identical over 8 bases. Germline values: CDR1 LNHNV, CDR2 YYDKDF (reference sequence). V lost 2 bases and J lost 5; bases outside the gene matches: 4. The CDR3 covers 14 residues. The CDR3 nucleotides are TGTGCCACCAGCAGACTGGACAGGGAGTATGGCTACACCTTC. This codes for CATSRLDREYGYTF.

The rearrangement links TRBV7-9 to TRBJ1-5, with D unresolved. V gave up 3 bases and J gave up 4 bases, with 4 bases separating them. The germline V gene encodes CDR1 SEHNR and CDR2 FQNEAQ (reference sequence). The CDR3 runs 12 residues. The CDR3 nucleotides read TGTGCCAGCAGCTTCGTAAATCAGCCCCAGCATTTT. Protein product: CASSFVNQPQHF.

The chain uses TRBV6-1 and TRBJ2-2; the D gene is possibly TRBD1 (5 bases). V dropped 6 bases and J dropped 0 bases, with 20 bases sitting between them. This CDR3 is 18 amino acids long. The germline gives CDR1 MNHNS, CDR2 SASEGT. The CDR3 DNA reads TGTGCCAGCAGCCCGGCTTTAGGGGCCGGGCCGAACACCGGGGAGCTGTTTTTT. Its translation is CASSPALGAGPNTGELFF.

J is TRBJ1-2 and V is TRBV5-4, with D possibly TRBD1 on 5 matching bases. Germline lookup yields CDR1 SGHNT and CDR2 YYREEE (reference sequence). This CDR3 has 13 amino acids. Trimming took off 1 base at V and 4 bases at J, with 8 bases between the two ends. The CDR3 DNA reads TGTGCCAGCAGCTTGACCGACAGCTATGGCTACACCTTC. This encodes CASSLTDSYGYTF.

This chain connects TRBV7-6 to TRBJ1-1; D is undetermined. V shed 4 bases and J shed 4 bases, with 13 bases lying between them. The germline V gene encodes CDR1 SGHVS and CDR2 FNYEAQ. This CDR3 contains 14 residues. DNA of the CDR3: TGTGCCAGCAGCTACGGCCCTGTCTCCACTGAAGCTTTCTTT. Amino acids: CASSYGPVSTEAFF. Variable domain in full (rest from reference TRBV7-6 and TRBJ1-1): GAGVSQSPRYKVTKRGQDVALRCDPISGHVSLYWYRQALGQGPEFLTYFNYEAQQDKSGLPNDRFSAERPEGSISTLTIQRTEQRDSAMYRCASSYGPVSTEAFFGQGTRLTVV.

This rearrangement joins TRBV3-1 to TRBJ2-5; 8 nucleotides agree with TRBD2. Germline CDR1 and CDR2: LGHDT and YNNKEL (reference sequence). The CDR3 loop spans 15 amino acids. The V segment lost 1 base and the J segment 4 bases; nucleotides outside the gene matches: 5. The CDR3 protein is CASSQAAAGVETQYF. For the CDR3, the DNA is TGTGCCAGCAGCCAAGCTGCAGCGGGAGTAGAGACCCAGTACTTC.

The chain employs TRBV5-1 and TRBJ1-4, with 7 bases matching TRBD1. Germline V gene lookup returns CDR1 SGHRS and CDR2 YFSETQ. This CDR3 has 14 amino acids. With 7 bases clipped from V and 7 bases from J, the junction kept 10 bases outside the gene matches. CDR3 sequence reads: CASRPGGAGEKLFF. CDR3 nucleotide sequence: TGCGCCAGCCGCCCAGGGGGAGCAGGTGAAAAACTGTTTTTT.

This rearrangement joins TRBV3-1 to TRBJ2-5, with D possibly TRBD1 on 5 matching bases. The CDR3 contains 15 residues. The V end was cut by 4 bases, the J end by 2 bases, with 14 bases between. The V gene's germline CDR1 is LGHDT and CDR2 YNNKEL (reference sequence). Here the CDR3 DNA reads TGTGCCAGCAGCCCCAGGGAAGGCCTTCAAGAGACCCAGTACTTC. Amino acids: CASSPREGLQETQYF.

The chain employs TRBV20-1 and TRBJ2-3; 9 bases are a match to TRBD1. This CDR3 has 14 amino acids. Germline CDR1 reads DFQATT; CDR2 reads SNEGSKA (reference sequence). As DNA, the CDR3 is TGCAGCCCCGAACAGGGGGCCGACACAGATACGCAGTATTTT. Translation: CSPEQGADTDTQYF.

The CDR3 region has the DNA TGTGCCAGCAGCTTAGCCCTAGAGGCCGGGGAGCTGTTTTTT. Residues: CASSLALEAGELFF. This sequence joins TRBV7-2 and TRBJ2-2; D gene unclear. CDR1 SGHTA and CDR2 FQGNSA come from the germline V gene. The CDR3 loop spans 14 amino acids. Trimming left V 0 bases short and J 6 bases short, with 8 bases between.

V gene TRBV12-3 or TRBV12-4 combines with J gene TRBJ1-1; a possible D gene is TRBD1 (5 bases). The CDR3 covers 14 residues. The V gene lost 5 bases and the J gene lost 6 bases, with 16 bases spanning the gap. DNA for the CDR3: TGTGCCAGCAGTACCCGATGGAGGGGACCTGAAGCTTTCTTT. This gives the protein CASSTRWRGPEAFF.

The chain employs TRBV19 and TRBJ1-2; D remains ambiguous. The CDR3 contains 16 residues. Germline V gene lookup returns CDR1 LNHDA and CDR2 SQIVND (reference sequence). V was trimmed by 4 bases and J by 3 bases, leaving 18 bases between them. The CDR3 protein is CASSSLGHPRDYGYTF. The CDR3 coding sequence is TGTGCCAGTAGTAGCCTTGGGCACCCAAGGGACTATGGCTACACCTTC.

The CDR3 spells CASSLSGGDTEAFF. CDR3 coding DNA: TGTGCCAGCAGCCTGTCCGGGGGGGACACTGAAGCTTTCTTT. The chain links TRBV3-1 to TRBJ1-1; tentatively, D is TRBD1 (5 bases). The V gene lost 4 bases and the J gene lost 3 bases, with 12 bases spanning the gap. The CDR3 is 14 residues long. Looked up from germline, CDR1 is LGHDT and CDR2 is YNNKEL (reference sequence).

The chain couples TRBV20-1 to TRBJ2-3; TRBD2 agrees at 14 bases. Germline lookup yields CDR1 DFQATT and CDR2 SNEGSKA (reference sequence). This CDR3 region has 15 residues. J was trimmed by 4 bases and V by 5 bases; bases with no gene match: 5. CDR3 bases: TGCAGTGCTCCGACTAGCGGGAGGGCACCAGATACGCAGTATTTT. Encoded protein: CSAPTSGRAPDTQYF.